Listed below are T cell receptor beta chains from one sample, sequenced in a study of OX40 agonist ivuxolimab in advanced cancers. Measured with immunoSEQ multiplex PCR; TCRdb has only the in-frame clones, and not every one. The table has more than 50,000 clones, about 80% seen once; the top ten hold roughly 4%. The specimen comprised CD4+ or CD8+ T cells sorted from blood, sampled in a trial of the OX40 agonist ivuxolimab. Receptors originate from an adult with an advanced solid tumor such as melanoma, head and neck, liver or kidney cancer. Both conserved end residues are part of each CDR3. Fields, in order: clone size, D gene, J gene, V gene, CDR3 DNA, CDR3 protein. A D gene is named only where the DNA matches it firmly. Clone size, where shown, is once, few, many, or a class for clones that have expanded.

clone_size: -; d_call: -; j_call: TRBJ2-7; v_call: TRBV29-1; cdr3_nt: TGCAGCGTTGAAGTGGGAGGCTCCTACGAGCAGTACTTC; cdr3_aa: CSVEVGGSYEQYF
clone_size: -; d_call: -; j_call: TRBJ1-1; v_call: TRBV11-2; cdr3_nt: TGTGCCAGCAGCTTAGAAGGACTCCCGAACACTGAAGCTTTCTTT; cdr3_aa: CASSLEGLPNTEAFF
clone_size: -; d_call: -; j_call: TRBJ1-6; v_call: TRBV19; cdr3_nt: TGTGCCAGTAGTAAGGACGACAGCTATAATTCACCCCTCCACTTT; cdr3_aa: CASSKDDSYNSPLHF
clone_size: -; d_call: TRBD1; j_call: TRBJ1-5; v_call: TRBV6-5; cdr3_nt: TGTGCCAGCAGACCCGGACAGGGAGGGCAGCCCCAGCATTTT; cdr3_aa: CASRPGQGGQPQHF
clone_size: few; d_call: -; j_call: TRBJ1-1; v_call: TRBV5-1; cdr3_nt: TGCGCCAGCAGCTTGGCCGCGGGACGGCAGCGCACTGAAGCTTTCTTT; cdr3_aa: CASSLAAGRQRTEAFF
clone_size: -; d_call: -; j_call: TRBJ2-3; v_call: TRBV7-9; cdr3_nt: TGTGCCAGCATTAGGAGGGCCCCAGATACGCAGTATTTT; cdr3_aa: CASIRRAPDTQYF
clone_size: -; d_call: TRBD1; j_call: TRBJ2-6; v_call: TRBV2; cdr3_nt: TGTGCCAGCAGTGTGAAGGGGGCGTTTTCGACTGGGGCCAACGTCCTGACTTTC; cdr3_aa: CASSVKGAFSTGANVLTF
clone_size: -; d_call: -; j_call: TRBJ2-5; v_call: TRBV5-1; cdr3_nt: TGCGCCAGCAGCTTCGGTACACCTAACCAAGAGACCCAGTACTTC; cdr3_aa: CASSFGTPNQETQYF
clone_size: once; d_call: -; j_call: TRBJ1-2; v_call: TRBV2; cdr3_nt: TGTGCCAGAGGGAGTGGAGGCATGGGCTACACCTTC; cdr3_aa: CARGSGGMGYTF
clone_size: -; d_call: -; j_call: TRBJ1-2; v_call: TRBV6-5; cdr3_nt: TGTGCCAGCAGTTACGGGGAGAATGGCTACACCTTC; cdr3_aa: CASSYGENGYTF
clone_size: -; d_call: -; j_call: TRBJ1-5; v_call: TRBV9; cdr3_nt: TGTGCCAGCAGCGCGGGGCCGAACCGCAATCAGCCCCAGCATTTT; cdr3_aa: CASSAGPNRNQPQHF
clone_size: -; d_call: TRBD1; j_call: TRBJ1-6; v_call: TRBV7-9; cdr3_nt: TGTGCCAGCAGCGCAAGGGACAGGAGCAATTCACCCCTCCACTTT; cdr3_aa: CASSARDRSNSPLHF
clone_size: -; d_call: -; j_call: TRBJ2-5; v_call: TRBV11-2; cdr3_nt: TGTGCCAGCAGCTTAGTTGGAGTGATGGCGACCCAGTACTTC; cdr3_aa: CASSLVGVMATQYF
clone_size: -; d_call: -; j_call: TRBJ2-3; v_call: TRBV10-1; cdr3_nt: TGCGCCAGCTCGGATCAAGGGCAACAGGGAACTGCCACAGATACGCAGTATTTT; cdr3_aa: CASSDQGQQGTATDTQYF
clone_size: -; d_call: -; j_call: TRBJ1-5; v_call: TRBV2; cdr3_nt: TGTGCCAGCAGTGAAGAACAGGGAGTCAATCAGCCCCAGCATTTT; cdr3_aa: CASSEEQGVNQPQHF
clone_size: -; d_call: -; j_call: TRBJ2-5; v_call: TRBV7-6; cdr3_nt: TGTGCCAGCAGCGCACATCTGCCAAGTCCGGAAGAGACCCAGTACTTC; cdr3_aa: CASSAHLPSPEETQYF
clone_size: -; d_call: -; j_call: TRBJ1-6; v_call: TRBV15; cdr3_nt: TGTGCCACCAGCAGAGACGGACGGCGAAATTCACCCCTCCACTTT; cdr3_aa: CATSRDGRRNSPLHF
clone_size: -; d_call: TRBD1; j_call: TRBJ2-2; v_call: TRBV5-1; cdr3_nt: TGCGCCAGCAGCCTTATGACAGGGGCTAACACCGGGGAGCTGTTTTTT; cdr3_aa: CASSLMTGANTGELFF
clone_size: -; d_call: -; j_call: TRBJ2-1; v_call: TRBV7-9; cdr3_nt: TGTGCCAGCAGCTTAGGAGGGGAGGTGAATGAGCAGTTCTTC; cdr3_aa: CASSLGGEVNEQFF
clone_size: -; d_call: TRBD1; j_call: TRBJ2-2; v_call: TRBV7-2; cdr3_nt: TGTGCCAGCGAGCGAGGCCCTGGACAGGGGGCCTTTGTGGGCGGGGAGCTGTTTTTT; cdr3_aa: CASERGPGQGAFVGGELFF
clone_size: -; d_call: -; j_call: TRBJ1-2; v_call: TRBV10-3; cdr3_nt: TGTGCCATCAGTGAGTCGACTCGGAATGTGAGGCTAGGTGGCTACACCTTC; cdr3_aa: CAISESTRNVRLGGYTF
clone_size: -; d_call: -; j_call: TRBJ2-5; v_call: TRBV7-9; cdr3_nt: TGTGCCAGCAGCTCGACGGGGTCTTTCTACTTC; cdr3_aa: CASSSTGSFYF
clone_size: -; d_call: TRBD2; j_call: TRBJ2-1; v_call: TRBV4-2; cdr3_nt: TGTGCCAGCAGCCATTCCGGGACTAGCGGCAGAGACAATGAGCAGTTCTTC; cdr3_aa: CASSHSGTSGRDNEQFF
clone_size: few; d_call: -; j_call: TRBJ2-3; v_call: TRBV13; cdr3_nt: TGTGCCAGCAGCTTATCCCCGGGCGCAGATACGCAGTATTTT; cdr3_aa: CASSLSPGADTQYF
clone_size: -; d_call: -; j_call: TRBJ1-2; v_call: TRBV19; cdr3_nt: TGTGCCAGTAGTATAGAGGGAACAGGCCAATATGGCTACACCTTC; cdr3_aa: CASSIEGTGQYGYTF
clone_size: -; d_call: TRBD2; j_call: TRBJ2-1; v_call: TRBV6-5; cdr3_nt: TGTGCCAGCAGGAGCGGGGCCTCTTACAATGAGCAGTTCTTC; cdr3_aa: CASRSGASYNEQFF
clone_size: -; d_call: -; j_call: TRBJ2-5; v_call: TRBV29-1; cdr3_nt: TGCAGCGTTCTCGGGTTACGGGAGACCCAGTACTTC; cdr3_aa: CSVLGLRETQYF
clone_size: medium-sized; d_call: -; j_call: TRBJ1-2; v_call: TRBV5-1; cdr3_nt: TGCGCCAGCAGCTTGGGGGAGTCCTATGGCTACACCTTC; cdr3_aa: CASSLGESYGYTF
clone_size: few; d_call: -; j_call: TRBJ1-5; v_call: TRBV28; cdr3_nt: TGTGCCAGCAGTTCCCCGGGACAAGGAAATCAGCCCCAGCATTTT; cdr3_aa: CASSSPGQGNQPQHF
clone_size: -; d_call: TRBD2; j_call: TRBJ2-7; v_call: TRBV25-1; cdr3_nt: TGTGCCAGCAGTGGACTAGCGGGATCGGCCTACGAGCAGTACTTC; cdr3_aa: CASSGLAGSAYEQYF
clone_size: -; d_call: TRBD1; j_call: TRBJ2-5; v_call: TRBV5-4; cdr3_nt: TGTGCCAGCAGCTTGGGTGGACAGGGTGAGACCCAGTACTTC; cdr3_aa: CASSLGGQGETQYF
clone_size: -; d_call: TRBD1; j_call: TRBJ2-4; v_call: TRBV5-4; cdr3_nt: TGTGCCAGCAGCTTCTGGACAGGGCCGAGACTAGCCAAAAACATTCAGTACTTC; cdr3_aa: CASSFWTGPRLAKNIQYF
clone_size: once; d_call: TRBD1; j_call: TRBJ2-1; v_call: TRBV29-1; cdr3_nt: TGCAGCGTTGAAATACACAGGGGTATCGGCTACAATGAGCAGTTCTTC; cdr3_aa: CSVEIHRGIGYNEQFF
clone_size: once; d_call: -; j_call: TRBJ2-7; v_call: TRBV7-2; cdr3_nt: TGTGCCAGCAGCTCTCAGGGAGCCGAGCAGTACTTC; cdr3_aa: CASSSQGAEQYF
clone_size: -; d_call: -; j_call: TRBJ2-2; v_call: TRBV11-2; cdr3_nt: TGTGCCAGCAGCCGCAGAGCGGCAACCGGGGAGCTGTTTTTT; cdr3_aa: CASSRRAATGELFF
clone_size: few; d_call: -; j_call: TRBJ2-7; v_call: TRBV7-6; cdr3_nt: TGTGCCAGCAGCTTAGAGGTCCGACACCACGAGCAGTACTTC; cdr3_aa: CASSLEVRHHEQYF
clone_size: once; d_call: -; j_call: TRBJ2-3; v_call: TRBV19; cdr3_nt: TGTGCCAGTAGTGATGTGGCGGGGAGCACAGATACGCAGTATTTT; cdr3_aa: CASSDVAGSTDTQYF
clone_size: once; d_call: -; j_call: TRBJ2-3; v_call: TRBV30; cdr3_nt: TGTGCCTGGAGTGTTAGGGGAACAGATACGCAGTATTTT; cdr3_aa: CAWSVRGTDTQYF
clone_size: -; d_call: TRBD2; j_call: TRBJ2-2; v_call: TRBV27; cdr3_nt: TGTGCCAGCAGCCCAGCCCCACTAGCGGGGGGGCCCGGGGAGCTGTTTTTT; cdr3_aa: CASSPAPLAGGPGELFF
clone_size: -; d_call: TRBD1; j_call: TRBJ1-1; v_call: TRBV18; cdr3_nt: TGTGCCAGCTCACCACCGACAGGGGCTAACACTGAAGCTTTCTTT; cdr3_aa: CASSPPTGANTEAFF
clone_size: -; d_call: -; j_call: TRBJ1-4; v_call: TRBV7-9; cdr3_nt: TGTGCCAGCAGCCTCGGCACGGCGGATGAAAAACTGTTTTTT; cdr3_aa: CASSLGTADEKLFF
clone_size: many; d_call: -; j_call: TRBJ1-1; v_call: TRBV4-1; cdr3_nt: TGCGCCAGCAGCCGATTGTTGAACACTGAAGCTTTCTTT; cdr3_aa: CASSRLLNTEAFF
clone_size: once; d_call: -; j_call: TRBJ2-7; v_call: TRBV2; cdr3_nt: TGTGCCAGCAAGTCGGGGGCCGCCTACGAGCAGTACTTC; cdr3_aa: CASKSGAAYEQYF
clone_size: -; d_call: -; j_call: TRBJ2-1; v_call: TRBV30; cdr3_nt: TGTGCCTGGAGTGGGTATGAGCAGTTCTTC; cdr3_aa: CAWSGYEQFF
clone_size: -; d_call: -; j_call: TRBJ2-7; v_call: TRBV27; cdr3_nt: TGTGCCAGCGGAATAACAGGAGTACCCTACGAGCAGTACTTC; cdr3_aa: CASGITGVPYEQYF
clone_size: -; d_call: -; j_call: TRBJ2-3; v_call: TRBV5-1; cdr3_nt: TGCGCCAGCAGCTATGCTCTGGATACGCAGTATTTT; cdr3_aa: CASSYALDTQYF
clone_size: -; d_call: TRBD1; j_call: TRBJ1-5; v_call: TRBV19; cdr3_nt: TGTGCCAGTAGTATACAGGGGGCAATGAAGGGTCAGCCCCAGCATTTT; cdr3_aa: CASSIQGAMKGQPQHF
clone_size: -; d_call: TRBD1; j_call: TRBJ1-2; v_call: TRBV28; cdr3_nt: TGTGCCAGCAGTGGGACAGGGGTCTTCTATGGCTACACCTTC; cdr3_aa: CASSGTGVFYGYTF
clone_size: -; d_call: TRBD1; j_call: TRBJ2-6; v_call: TRBV5-4; cdr3_nt: TGTGCCAGCAGCTTGAAGGGGGCGCCGTATACTGGGGCCAACGTCCTGACTTTC; cdr3_aa: CASSLKGAPYTGANVLTF
clone_size: -; d_call: TRBD1; j_call: TRBJ1-1; v_call: TRBV5-1; cdr3_nt: TGCGCCAGCAGCCCTAGGACAGGGACCACTGAAGCTTTCTTT; cdr3_aa: CASSPRTGTTEAFF
clone_size: -; d_call: -; j_call: TRBJ2-7; v_call: TRBV11-3; cdr3_nt: TGTGCCAGCAGCTTAGATTCAGGCAACCCCTACGAGCAGTACTTC; cdr3_aa: CASSLDSGNPYEQYF
clone_size: -; d_call: -; j_call: TRBJ2-7; v_call: TRBV7-9; cdr3_nt: TGTGCCAGCAGCCCGCAACAGGGTACGTACGAGCAGTACTTC; cdr3_aa: CASSPQQGTYEQYF
clone_size: -; d_call: TRBD1; j_call: TRBJ1-2; v_call: TRBV18; cdr3_nt: TGTGCCAGCTCACCGGGGGACAGTAGTTTCTATGGCTACACCTTC; cdr3_aa: CASSPGDSSFYGYTF
clone_size: once; d_call: -; j_call: TRBJ2-1; v_call: TRBV16; cdr3_nt: TGTGCCAGCAGCCAATATAGTGAGCAGTTCTTC; cdr3_aa: CASSQYSEQFF
clone_size: -; d_call: -; j_call: TRBJ2-1; v_call: TRBV27; cdr3_nt: TGTGCCAGCAGTTTATCTCACCCTCTCGGAAATGAGCAGTTCTTC; cdr3_aa: CASSLSHPLGNEQFF
clone_size: -; d_call: TRBD1; j_call: TRBJ2-7; v_call: TRBV19; cdr3_nt: TGTGCCAGTAGTATATCGGGACAGGGAAAGAAATCCTACGAGCAGTACTTC; cdr3_aa: CASSISGQGKKSYEQYF